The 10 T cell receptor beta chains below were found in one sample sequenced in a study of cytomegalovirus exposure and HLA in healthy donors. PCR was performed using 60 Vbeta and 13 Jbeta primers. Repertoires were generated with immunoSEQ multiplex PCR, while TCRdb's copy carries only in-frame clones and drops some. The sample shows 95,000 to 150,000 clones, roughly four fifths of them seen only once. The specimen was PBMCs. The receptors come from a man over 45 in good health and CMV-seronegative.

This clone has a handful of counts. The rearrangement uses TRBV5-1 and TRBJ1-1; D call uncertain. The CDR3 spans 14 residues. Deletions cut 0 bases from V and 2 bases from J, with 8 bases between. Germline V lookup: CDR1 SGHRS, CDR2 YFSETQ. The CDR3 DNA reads TGCGCCAGCAGCTTGGATCCAGATAACACTGAAGCTTTCTTT. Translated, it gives CASSLDPDNTEAFF.

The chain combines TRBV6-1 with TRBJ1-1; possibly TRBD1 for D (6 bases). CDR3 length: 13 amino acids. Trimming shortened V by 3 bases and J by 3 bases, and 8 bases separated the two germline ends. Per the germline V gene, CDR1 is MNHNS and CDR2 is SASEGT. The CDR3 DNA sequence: TGTGCCAGCAGTGATTACAGGGACACTGAAGCTTTCTTT. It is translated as CASSDYRDTEAFF.

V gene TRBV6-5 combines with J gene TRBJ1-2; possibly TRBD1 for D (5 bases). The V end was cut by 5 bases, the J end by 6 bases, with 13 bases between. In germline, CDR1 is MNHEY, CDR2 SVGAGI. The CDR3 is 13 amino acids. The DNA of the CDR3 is TGTGCCAGCAGTAGGGAACGGGGGAATGGCTACACCTTC. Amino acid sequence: CASSRERGNGYTF.

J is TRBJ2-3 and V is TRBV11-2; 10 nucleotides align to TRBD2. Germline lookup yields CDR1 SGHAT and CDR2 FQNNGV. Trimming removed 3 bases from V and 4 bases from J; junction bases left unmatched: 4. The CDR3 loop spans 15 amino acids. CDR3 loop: CASSLASGGADTQYF. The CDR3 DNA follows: TGTGCCAGCAGCTTGGCTAGCGGGGGTGCAGATACGCAGTATTTT.

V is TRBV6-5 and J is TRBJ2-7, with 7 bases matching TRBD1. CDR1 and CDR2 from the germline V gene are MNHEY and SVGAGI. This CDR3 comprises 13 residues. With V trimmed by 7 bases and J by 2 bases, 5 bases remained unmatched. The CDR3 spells CASTETGTYEQYF. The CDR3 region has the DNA TGTGCCAGCACCGAGACAGGGACCTACGAGCAGTACTTC.

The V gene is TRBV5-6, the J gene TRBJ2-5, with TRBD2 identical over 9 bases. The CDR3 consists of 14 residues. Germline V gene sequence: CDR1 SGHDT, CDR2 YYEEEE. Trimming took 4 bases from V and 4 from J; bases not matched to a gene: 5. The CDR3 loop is CASSPELAGETQYF. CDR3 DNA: TGTGCCAGCAGCCCAGAACTAGCGGGAGAGACCCAGTACTTC.

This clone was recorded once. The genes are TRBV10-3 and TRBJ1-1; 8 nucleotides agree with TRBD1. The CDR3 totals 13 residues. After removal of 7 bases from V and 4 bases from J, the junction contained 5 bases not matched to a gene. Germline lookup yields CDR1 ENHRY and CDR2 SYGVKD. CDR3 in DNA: TGTGCCATCACAGGGGGCACGAGCACTGAAGCTTTCTTT. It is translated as CAITGGTSTEAFF.

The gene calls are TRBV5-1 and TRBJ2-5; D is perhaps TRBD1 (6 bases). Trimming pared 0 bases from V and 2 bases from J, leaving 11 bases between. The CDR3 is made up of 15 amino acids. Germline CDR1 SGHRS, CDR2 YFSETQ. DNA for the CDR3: TGCGCCAGCAGCTTGGGAGGGACACCGCAAGAGACCCAGTACTTC. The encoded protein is CASSLGGTPQETQYF.

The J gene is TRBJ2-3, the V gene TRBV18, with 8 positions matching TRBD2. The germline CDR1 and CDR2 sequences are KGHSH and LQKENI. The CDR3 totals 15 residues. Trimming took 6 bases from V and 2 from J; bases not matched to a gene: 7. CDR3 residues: CASSPGRGDTDTQYF. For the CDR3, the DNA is TGTGCCAGCTCGCCAGGGCGGGGGGACACAGATACGCAGTATTTT.

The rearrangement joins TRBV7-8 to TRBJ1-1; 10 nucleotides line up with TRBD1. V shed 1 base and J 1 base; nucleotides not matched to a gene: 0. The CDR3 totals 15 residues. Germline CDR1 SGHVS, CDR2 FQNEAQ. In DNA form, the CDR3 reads TGTGCCAGCAGCTTAGGGACAGGGGGGAACACTGAAGCTTTCTTT. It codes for CASSLGTGGNTEAFF.